Reported below is one T cell receptor beta chain. This receptor's antigen is unknown. Base qualities are not provided; no much larger clone lies one nucleotide away. All of the isolated RNA was reverse transcribed with the High Capacity cDNA Reverse Transcription Kit, so expressed TCRB transcripts were sequenced. Naive, central memory and regulatory T cell samples underwent deep immunoSEQ sequencing, averaging roughly 3.4 million total reads per sample. After sorted cells were lysed in RLT buffer, RNA was extracted with DNase-treated RNeasy Micro or Mini kits, with the choice depending on cell number. Each cell subset was processed on its own to prevent cross-contamination, while patient and healthy donor samples were processed together. TCRB sequences were amplified from cDNA with the immunoSEQ multiplex PCR, producing 87-bp fragments spanning the CDR3 region. Sequencing of the amplicons was done on the Illumina HiSeq platform. From the authors' description of their analysis: Synthetic template baselines were used to correct PCR bias computationally, reads within Hamming distance 2 were collapsed together, and singletons that could not be merged were discarded. Reads were aligned against IMGT to assign V, D and J genes, CDR3 length and insertions or deletions at six rearrangement sites. Clonotype counts were normalized to sorted cell number within each subset before computing true diversity and Gini coefficients with the tcR R package. The overlap coefficient, calculated on TCRB nucleotide sequences, was used to quantify repertoire sharing. Out-of-frame TCRB sequences from naive cells were analyzed as a proxy for the pre-selection repertoire. As stored in TCRdb, this immuneACCESS dataset retains in-frame rearrangements with V and J assigned. A fraction of the clones does not appear; measured against another copy, unresolved V genes explain less than half of the discrepancy, and the remainder lacks a known reason. For V, J and clone size, that table is used; D and trimming come from the DNA. This sample gives some 410,000 clones in total; more than 11% of them show up just once. The ten largest clones take up around 0.039% of the sample.

The source of the sample is a study of beta chain features in type 1 diabetes listed by TCRdb under 2018. For context, the study as a whole: Patients and healthy donors did not differ in mean age, gender distribution, total cell number or subset yield. The study compared the TCRB repertoires of sorted circulating CD4+ T cell subsets in recently diagnosed type 1 diabetes patients with those in matched healthy donors. A total of 100 million to 110 million sorted cells were examined across all samples, and a strong correlation was observed between cell number per subset and RNA yield. Whereas all 30 or so donors provided naive and central memory subsets, regulatory and stem cell-like memory subsets were isolated from just 8 patients and roughly eight healthy donors.

V is trimmed back by 1 base and J by 4 bases, and the junction contains 3 bases that no gene match accounts for. The CDR3 has 15 amino acids, counting the end cysteine and phenylalanine. The kept DNA is CDR3 alone, 45 bases in frame from the first base. The CDR1 and CDR2 encoded by the germline V gene are LGHNA and YSLEER. The research as a whole found: Because small numbers of individuals were included in the HLA sub-analyses, any influence of HLA type on TCRB rearrangement was left unresolved. Fewer insertions and more nucleotide deletions at VDJ recombination sites were observed in patients with type 1 diabetes, implying thymic rearrangement abnormalities. Sequencing cDNA rather than genomic DNA could over-represent highly expressing activated cells, although activation and CD3 levels did not differ between groups. PCR may preferentially amplify shorter templates, but because patient and control samples were amplified and corrected together, any resulting skew would affect both groups equally. Naive, central memory and regulatory TCRB repertoires appeared more similar among patients than among healthy donors. Type 1 diabetes patients showed a moderate but significant shortening of TCRB CDR3 length in all four CD4+ subsets.

Each donor gave one peripheral blood draw, approximately 0.11 L on average, collected into heparinised tubes. Using a panel that included CD45RO, CCR7, CD25, CD127, CD95 and CD27, naive, central memory, regulatory and stem cell-like memory CD4+ T cells were sorted on a BD FACSAria II. Every sorted population had a purity above 95%. PBMCs were isolated immediately by Lymphoprep density gradient centrifugation and stained directly without culture. So that batch effects would be minimized, each experiment stained and sorted samples in pairs, pairing one healthy donor with one patient. This clonotype was sampled from a man younger than 45 in good health. This sequence uses TRBV4-3 and TRBJ2-1; a stretch of 8 junction bases matches TRBD1. Sequences were obtained from naive CD4+ T cells from blood. The label giving this sample's cell subset or site can be read as: true naive CD4+ T cells. The DNA sequence is given as TGCGCCAGCAGCCAAGCGCGACAGGGGTACAATGAGCAGTTCTTC. It encodes CASSQARQGYNEQFF.